This entry features one T cell receptor (beta chain) sequence. Its antigen is unidentified. The sample originates from a study of naive CD8 T cells in extremely preterm neonates. Study-wide results and limits: CDR3 nucleotide sharing was around 2.8% in preterm, 0.3% to 0.45% term, around 0.033% children, approximately 0.0091% adults. Preterm neonates had significantly lower iChao1 richness than other age groups. Preterm CDR3s were shorter than older groups', with fewer N additions and less trimming.

Measured with immunoSEQ multiplex PCR; TCRdb has only the in-frame clones, and not every one. Among roughly 4,000 clones, around 98% were seen once, and the ten largest hold around 0.73%. The sample holds sorted live naive CD8+ CD45RA+CCR7+ T cells. Sequenced input: naive CD8+ T cells from blood. The TCR comes from a human donor in good health.

CDR3 in DNA: TGTGCCAGCAGTTACAGGACAGGGGATAGCACAGATACGCAGTATTTT. It codes for CASSYRTGDSTDTQYF. This chain links TRBV6-6 with TRBJ2-3, with 9 bases aligning to TRBD1. The CDR3 loop spans 16 amino acids. Germline V lookup: CDR1 MNHNY, CDR2 SVGAGI (reference sequence). The ends lost 2 bases at V and 0 bases at J; junction bases unmatched: 3.